This TCR beta chain was found in a study of response to subunit inactivated influenza vaccine. MiXCR, applied by TCRdb to the RT-PCR reads, yields one record per CDR3 protein. The sample yields roughly 150,000 distinct CDR3 sequences, roughly a tenth seen once. Trimming cost V 7 bases and J 2 bases; bases outside gene matches: 3. Per germline, CDR1 SQVTM and CDR2 ANQGSEA. The CDR3 spans 12 residues. The material was non-naive T cells sorted from PBMCs, obtained 40 to 50 days after vaccination. This sequence originates from a man aged 45-60 years who received an inactivated influenza vaccine. V is TRBV29-1 and J is TRBJ2-7; TRBD1 agrees at 9 bases. CDR3 sequence: CSARTGAYEQYF. The CDR3 coding sequence is TGCAGCGCCCGGACAGGGGCCTACGAGCAGTACTTC.